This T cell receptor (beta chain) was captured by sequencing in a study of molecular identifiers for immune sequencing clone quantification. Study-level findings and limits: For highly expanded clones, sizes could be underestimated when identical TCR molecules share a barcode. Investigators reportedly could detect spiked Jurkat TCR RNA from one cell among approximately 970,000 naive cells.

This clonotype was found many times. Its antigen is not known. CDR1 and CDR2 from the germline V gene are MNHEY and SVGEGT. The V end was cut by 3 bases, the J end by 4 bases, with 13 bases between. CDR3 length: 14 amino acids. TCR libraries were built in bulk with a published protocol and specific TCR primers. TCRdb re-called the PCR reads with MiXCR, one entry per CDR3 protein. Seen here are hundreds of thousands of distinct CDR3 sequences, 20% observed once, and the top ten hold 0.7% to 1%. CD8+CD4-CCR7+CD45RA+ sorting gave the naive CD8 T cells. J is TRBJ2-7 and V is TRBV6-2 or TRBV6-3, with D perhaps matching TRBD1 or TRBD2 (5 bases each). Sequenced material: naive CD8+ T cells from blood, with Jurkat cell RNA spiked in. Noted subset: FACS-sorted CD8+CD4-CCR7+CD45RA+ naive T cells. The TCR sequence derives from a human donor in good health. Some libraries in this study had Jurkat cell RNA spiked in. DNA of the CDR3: TGTGCCAGCAGTTATCCGGGACCGCAGTACGAGCAGTACTTC. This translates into CASSYPGPQYEQYF.